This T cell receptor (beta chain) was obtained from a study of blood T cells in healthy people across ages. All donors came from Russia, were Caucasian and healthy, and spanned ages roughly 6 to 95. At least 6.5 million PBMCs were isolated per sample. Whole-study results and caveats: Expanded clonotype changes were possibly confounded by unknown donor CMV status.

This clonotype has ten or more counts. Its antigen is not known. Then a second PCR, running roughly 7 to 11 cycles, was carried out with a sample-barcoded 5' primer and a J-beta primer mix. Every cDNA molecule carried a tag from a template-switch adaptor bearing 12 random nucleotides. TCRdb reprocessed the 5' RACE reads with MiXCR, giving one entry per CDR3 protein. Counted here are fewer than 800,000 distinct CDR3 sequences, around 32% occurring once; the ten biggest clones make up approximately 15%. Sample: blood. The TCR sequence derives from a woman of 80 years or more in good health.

For the CDR3, the DNA is TGCGCCAGCTCGAGGACAGCTACTAGCACAGATACGCAGTATTTT. It is translated as CASSRTATSTDTQYF. V is TRBV5-1 and J is TRBJ2-3; a possible D gene is TRBD1 (6 bases). With 7 bases removed from V and 0 bases from J, the gap between germline ends came to 15 bases. The length of the CDR3 is 15 residues. The germline CDR1 and CDR2 sequences are SGHRS and YFSETQ.